This entry lists 19 T cell receptor beta chains sequenced from one sample in a study of early T cells in non-severe SARS-CoV-2 infection. TCRdb used MiXCR to reprocess the 5' RACE reads, holding one entry per CDR3 protein. The table lists 75,000 or so distinct CDR3 sequences, more than 13% of them singletons. The specimen was whole blood. These receptors were taken from an adult who was a healthcare worker with PCR-confirmed SARS-CoV-2 infection or an uninfected control (not recorded which).

This sequence joins TRBV5-1 and TRBJ2-7, with D maybe TRBD2 (5 bases). Per germline, CDR1 SGHRS and CDR2 YFSETQ. Trimming shortened V by 6 bases and J by 1 base, and 14 bases separated the two germline ends. The CDR3 has 14 amino acids. The CDR3 protein is CASKPSGVSYEQYF. In DNA, the CDR3 is TGCGCCAGCAAACCTTCCGGGGTTTCCTACGAGCAGTACTTC.

The chain combines TRBV30 with TRBJ1-6, with 7 bases that match TRBD1. Germline CDR1 and CDR2: GTSNPN and SVGIG (reference sequence). The CDR3 loop spans 15 amino acids. Trimming at V came to 6 bases and at J to 1 base, leaving 6 bases not matched to a gene. The CDR3 nucleotides read TGTGCCTGTCAGACAGGGCTGTCCTATAATTCACCCCTCCACTTT. Protein sequence: CACQTGLSYNSPLHF.

The chain uses TRBV5-4 and TRBJ2-1, with 8 bases identical to TRBD1. Germline CDR1 SGHNT, CDR2 YYREEE (reference sequence). There are 13 residues in the CDR3. Trimming removed 4 bases from V and 6 bases from J; junction bases left unmatched: 3. CDR3 amino acids: CASSRTGFNEQFF. The CDR3, as DNA: TGTGCCAGCAGCAGGACAGGGTTCAATGAGCAGTTCTTC.

Many counts were recorded for this clonotype. The chain links TRBV4-2 to TRBJ1-2; a possible D gene is TRBD1 (6 bases). The CDR3 contains 15 residues. Per the germline V gene, CDR1 is LGHNA and CDR2 is YNFKEQ. The V end lost 0 bases, the J end lost 7 bases, and 15 bases lay between the germline ends. The CDR3 is CASSQDEYRDSGYTF. The CDR3 nucleotides are TGTGCCAGCAGCCAAGATGAGTACAGGGATTCTGGCTACACCTTC.

The chain carries TRBV10-3 and TRBJ2-5; no definite D call. With 0 bases removed from V and 4 bases from J, the gap between germline ends came to 3 bases. In germline, CDR1 is ENHRY, CDR2 SYGVKD. CDR3 length: 12 amino acids. This chain's CDR3 is CAISESGETQYF. The CDR3 DNA sequence: TGTGCCATCAGTGAGTCGGGAGAGACCCAGTACTTC.

This clonotype occurred many times. The chain employs TRBV6-2 or TRBV6-3 and TRBJ2-1; the match to TRBD2 covers 7 bases. Germline-derived CDR1 and CDR2 are MNHEY and SVGEGT. V lost 5 bases, J lost 9 bases, and 7 bases stayed unmatched. The CDR3 is made up of 13 amino acids. CDR3 protein: CASSPKGLGEQFF. CDR3 sequence (DNA): TGTGCCAGCAGTCCGAAAGGACTAGGTGAGCAGTTCTTC.

The sample holds many counts of this clonotype. This chain joins TRBV5-8 and TRBJ2-3; 9 bases are a match to TRBD2. There are 15 residues in the CDR3. The V gene's germline CDR1 is SGHTS and CDR2 YDEGEE. J was trimmed by 2 bases and V by 5 bases; bases with no gene match: 6. CDR3 region: CASSLGTSPTDTQYF. The CDR3 DNA follows: TGTGCCAGCAGTCTCGGGACTAGCCCCACAGATACGCAGTATTTT.

This clonotype was seen only a few times. The V and J genes are TRBV10-1 and TRBJ2-3, with D perhaps matching TRBD1 or TRBD2 (5 bases each). Germline V gene data show CDR1 as WNHNN and CDR2 as SYGVQD (reference sequence). The CDR3 has 16 amino acids. Between the trimmed V and J ends, which lost 8 bases and 3 bases, there was a span of 21 bases. The CDR3 loop reads CASHKGTTRRTDTQYF. Written as DNA, the CDR3 is TGCGCCAGCCATAAAGGGACCACGCGTCGGACAGATACGCAGTATTTT.

The J gene is TRBJ2-3, the V gene TRBV20-1, with 10 bases aligning to TRBD2. Germline-derived CDR1 and CDR2 are DFQATT and SNEGSKA (reference sequence). This CDR3 spans 18 amino acids. Trimming removed 1 base from V and 2 bases from J; junction bases left unmatched: 12. CDR3 nucleotides: TGCAGTGCTAGAGCGGAGCGGGGGGGCCTGCTATACACAGATACGCAGTATTTT. This translates into CSARAERGGLLYTDTQYF.

This chain links TRBV5-1 with TRBJ2-1; D is perhaps TRBD1 (5 bases). This CDR3 has 16 amino acids. V was shortened by 1 base and J by 8 bases, with 19 bases between the two germline ends. CDR1 is SGHRS, CDR2 YFSETQ, per germline. CDR3 in amino acids: CASSLYLGAAWDEQFF. CDR3 nucleotides: TGCGCCAGCAGCTTGTATTTAGGGGCCGCTTGGGATGAGCAGTTCTTC.

Ten or more counts support this clonotype. This chain joins TRBV29-1 and TRBJ2-7; D perhaps matches TRBD1 (5 bases). The CDR3 totals 11 residues. Deletions cut 3 bases from V and 3 bases from J, with 6 bases between. Germline lookup yields CDR1 SQVTM and CDR2 ANQGSEA. CDR3 amino acids: CSVDQGYEQYF. Written as DNA, the CDR3 is TGCAGCGTTGACCAGGGCTACGAGCAGTACTTC.

The CDR3 bases are TGTGCCAGCAGCTCCACAGCGGGGGGGCTTCTCATGGGAGGAGATACGCAGTATTTT. Translation gives CASSSTAGGLLMGGDTQYF. V and J are TRBV7-8 and TRBJ2-3, with 10 nucleotides matching TRBD2. V gave up 4 bases and J gave up 5 bases; unmatched junction bases: 18. CDR1 is SGHVS, CDR2 FQNEAQ, per germline. The length of the CDR3 is 19 residues.

This clonotype came up many times. The chain links TRBV20-1 to TRBJ1-2; possible D gene TRBD1, 5 bases. This CDR3 is built from 10 residues. Germline V gives CDR1 DFQATT, CDR2 SNEGSKA (reference sequence). V gave up 0 bases and J gave up 14 bases, with 10 bases separating them. The CDR3 protein is CSAREGTSTF. CDR3 in DNA: TGCAGTGCTAGAGAGGGGACCTCTACCTTC.

The V gene is TRBV29-1, the J gene TRBJ1-3, with D maybe TRBD1 (5 bases). This CDR3 spans 12 amino acids. Germline CDR1 reads SQVTM; CDR2 reads ANQGSEA. Trimming left V 2 bases short and J 8 bases short, with 10 bases between. The CDR3 bases are TGCAGCGTTGAATACAGGACGGACACCATATATTTT. Protein product: CSVEYRTDTIYF.

This sequence joins TRBV4-1 and TRBJ1-2; TRBD1 matches at 8 bases. The V and J ends lost 1 base and 5 bases, in that order; junction bases with no gene match: 9. CDR3 length: 16 amino acids. Germline lookup yields CDR1 MGHRA and CDR2 YSYEKL. This CDR3 reads CASSQVPQGVRYGYTF. In nucleotides, the CDR3 is TGCGCCAGCAGCCAAGTGCCACAGGGGGTGAGGTATGGCTACACCTTC.

The rearrangement links TRBV19 to TRBJ1-6, with unresolved D. The CDR3 totals 13 residues. V lost 8 bases, J lost 2 bases, and 7 bases lay in between. CDR1 and CDR2 (germline): LNHDA, SQIVND (reference sequence). CDR3 nucleotide sequence: TGTGCCAGTTCGGAGACCTATAATTCACCCCTCCACTTT. It encodes CASSETYNSPLHF.

This clonotype was seen only a few times. The CDR3 coding sequence is TGCGCCAGCAGCAATGGGGGGCGCCTGGAGGGTGAGCAGTTCTTC. This codes for CASSNGGRLEGEQFF. The genes are TRBV5-1 and TRBJ2-1, with D perhaps assigned TRBD1 or TRBD2 (6 bases each). The germline CDR1 and CDR2 sequences are SGHRS and YFSETQ. Trimming took 4 bases from V and 9 from J, leaving 20 bases between them. This CDR3 region has 15 residues.

The chain combines TRBV4-1 with TRBJ2-1; 10 bases line up with TRBD1. The CDR3 extends over 16 amino acids. Trimming took 1 base from V and 8 from J; bases not matched to a gene: 8. Germline V gene data show CDR1 as MGHRA and CDR2 as YSYEKL. The CDR3 coding sequence is TGCGCCAGCAGCCAAGTTCCGGGACAGGGGTGGGATGAGCAGTTCTTC. It codes for CASSQVPGQGWDEQFF.

The rearrangement uses TRBV4-1 and TRBJ1-2; D might be TRBD1 (6 bases). CDR1 MGHRA and CDR2 YSYEKL come from the germline V gene. The CDR3 runs to 17 residues. V was clipped by 2 bases and J by 2 bases, with 18 bases between them. The CDR3 nucleotides read TGCGCCAGCAGCCAACAAAGCCTAACAGGGAGAAACTATGGCTACACCTTC. Protein product: CASSQQSLTGRNYGYTF.